This T cell receptor (beta chain) emerged from a study of CD39 and CD103 CD8 tumor-infiltrating T cells (dated by TCRdb to 2016 to 2019). Some background on the complete study: Repertoire comparisons were shown for an HPV-positive HNSCC, an HPV-negative HNSCC, an ovarian cancer and a melanoma patient. Repertoires of CD8 TIL subsets defined by CD103 and CD39 were compared with peripheral memory CD8 T cells by TCRbeta CDR3 deep sequencing. Study-wide conclusions, independent of this receptor: DP CD8 TILs appeared to be more oligoclonal than DN and SP CD8 TILs and blood memory CD8 T cells, with roughly 56-90% covered by the top 30 clonotypes. DP TIL clonotypes were rarely found in blood or uninvolved lymph node, whereas DN TIL clonotypes largely overlapped peripheral memory CD8 repertoires.

Patients were not receiving therapy at sample collection, though earlier treatments ranged from chemotherapy, radiotherapy, surgery and immunotherapy to none. After thawing, cells went through T lymphocyte enrichment using a negative-selection kit, with EpCAM beads added for tumor-infiltrating lymphocytes. CD8 TIL subsets were FACS-sorted as CD3+CD4-CD8+CD45RA- cells split by CD39 and CD103 expression into DN, SP and DP. Tumor specimens were cut into small pieces, digested for 1 h with hyaluronidase, collagenase and DNase, then filtered, enriched over Ficoll and cryopreserved. Populations were sorted on a FACSAria II to more than 97% purity, and the cell pellets were frozen for TCR sequencing without being cultured. Trimming costs V 0 bases and J 7 bases, and their ends lie 7 bases apart. Based on the germline V gene, the CDR1 and CDR2 sequences are LGHNA and YSLEER. Inclusive of the bounding cysteine and phenylalanine, the CDR3 is 13 residues long. Only the CDR3 portion is preserved as DNA: 39 bases, with reading frame beginning at the first base.

This clone was counted a few times. The clone's antigen remains unknown. The record has no base qualities; no much larger clone is one base away. For each subset, genomic DNA was extracted from approximately 10,000 to 100,000 sorted cells using the DNeasy Blood and Tissue Kit. The immunoSEQ service sequenced and mapped the TCRbeta V-J or V-D-J regions, with each sample reaching coverage above 8x. The authors' analysis ran thus. Analysis was restricted to productive rearrangements exported from the immunoSEQ Analyzer platform, and clonality was assessed using the 500 most abundant clones. The Morisita-Horn similarity index and the Jaccard index were used to quantify repertoire overlap between populations. Morisita-Horn similarity between CD8 T-cell subset TCR repertoires was measured in a handful of cancer patients. In its TCRdb copy, this immuneACCESS table keeps in-frame sequences only and misses some clones. Where compared with another copy, unresolved V genes explain less than half of these, and the others have no known cause. The V and J calls and clone size are taken from that table; D and trimming were inferred from the DNA. Counted in this sample were about 570 clones; less than 70% of them appeared once. Approximately 30% of the sample is taken by the ten largest.

Sequenced material: CD39- CD103+ CD8+ T cells sorted from the tumor. The intended sense of this specimen's cell subset or site label: CD103+CD39- single-positive CD45RA- CD8 T cells. The clonotype comes from a human donor with ovarian cancer. The receptor chain draws on TRBV4-3 and TRBJ2-1; no confident D gene assignment can be made. The CDR3 has the sequence CASSQEGWNEQFF. The DNA sequence is as follows: TGCGCCAGCAGCCAAGAAGGGTGGAATGAGCAGTTCTTC.